The T cell receptor beta chain under discussion was sequenced for a study of blood T cell repertoires in COVID-19. Study at large: Spain, Italy and the United States supplied samples that represented acute and convalescent COVID-19. Nucleic acid was either cDNA or gDNA, and it came from T cells, B-cell-depleted T cells, or PBMCs.

The ends were cut back, 1 base at V and 2 bases at J, with 6 bases in the middle. CDR3 size: 13 residues. CDR1 and CDR2 from the germline V gene are SGHRS and YFSETQ. Original handling: Researchers report that nucleated cell counts were estimated from reference gene primer amplification. Clones were read by immunoSEQ multiplex PCR, and TCRdb kept only the in-frame ones, dropping some. V and J calls plus clone size are reproduced from that table; the DNA served to infer D and trimming. Among around 30,000 clones listed, around 77% were seen once. The V call is TRBV5-1, the J call TRBJ1-2; D ambiguous. The source is a woman between 70 and 85 years old with active or convalescent COVID-19. The specimen was peripheral blood. CDR3 sequence: CASSLPGNYGYTF. DNA for the CDR3: TGCGCCAGCAGCTTGCCAGGCAACTATGGCTACACCTTC.